The clone carrying this T cell receptor beta chain was found a few times. This sample is part of a study of T cells after yellow fever vaccination. TCRdb reanalysed the 5' RACE reads using MiXCR and keeps one entry per CDR3 protein. This table has approximately 300,000 distinct CDR3 sequences, 8.7% appearing once. Germline lookup yields CDR1 LGHNT and CDR2 FRNRAP. The junction had 2 bases not matched to a gene; V was cut back by 0 bases and J by 8 bases. The CDR3 extends over 14 amino acids. The specimen was PBMCs, collected on the day of the first yellow fever vaccination. The chain uses TRBV12-5 and TRBJ1-4, with TRBD1 identical over 8 bases. This clonotype was obtained from a man in his late teens or twenties who received the YFV17D yellow fever vaccine. As DNA, the CDR3 is TGTGCTAGTGGTTTGGTAACAGGGGGGGAAAAACTGTTTTTT. Translated: CASGLVTGGEKLFF.